This T cell receptor (beta chain) was documented in a study of blood T cell repertoires in COVID-19. V was clipped by 4 bases and J by 13 bases, with 25 bases between them. There are 15 residues in the CDR3. CDR1 is GTSNPN and CDR2 is SVGIG in the germline V gene (reference sequence). As processed by the authors: The authors estimated nucleated cell counts from reference gene primer amplification. TCRdb's table, derived via immunoSEQ multiplex PCR, lists solely in-frame clones and lacks some. From that table come the V and J calls and clone size; the DNA was used to work out D and trimming. The sample lists tens of thousands of clones; roughly 85% were seen once.

V usage is TRBV30 and J usage is TRBJ2-2, with D perhaps matching TRBD1 (6 bases). Source material: peripheral blood. This clonotype originated in a man aged 30-40 years with acute or convalescent COVID-19. CDR3 coding DNA: TGTGCCTGGACTAGGGGGAGCCCCGAGGGTTCTGGGCTGTTTTTT. Amino acid sequence: CAWTRGSPEGSGLFF.